The 12 T cell receptor beta chains reported below all come from one sample, sequenced in a study of tumor-infiltrating lymphocytes in primary liver carcinoma. From 500 ng of total RNA, TCR beta-specific cDNA was reverse-transcribed using a constant-region primer. Construction of TCR beta libraries relied on three successive nested multiplex PCR rounds employing slightly modified ARM-PCR. Two initial PCR rounds of 10 to 11 cycles each paired TRBV1-TRBV30 forward primers with a C-beta reverse primer. TCRdb fed the multiplex PCR reads into MiXCR, producing one record per CDR3 protein. The sample comprises 300,000 to 350,000 distinct CDR3 sequences, 65% of which are singletons, and under 8% rests with the top ten. Germline DNA was also extracted, with blood RNA taken from unsorted whole blood. Sequencing was carried out using peripheral blood. The receptor set was obtained from a man aged 35 to 55 with primary liver carcinoma and hepatitis B virus infection.

There are a few counts of this clonotype. This may come from a read error, since a much larger clone is one base off. The V gene is TRBV29-1, the J gene TRBJ1-4; 9 nucleotides match TRBD1. This CDR3 is built from 12 residues. In germline, CDR1 is SQVTM, CDR2 ANQGSEA. CDR3 sequence: CNVGQGSEKLFF. The CDR3 DNA sequence: TGCAACGTCGGACAGGGGAGTGAAAAACTGTTTTTT.

Worth noting for this clonotype: This may be a read error, as it is one base from a much larger clone. The rearrangement links TRBV29-1 to TRBJ2-7, with 7 bases aligning to TRBD1. V was pared by 6 bases and J by 0 bases, with 17 bases of the junction left unmatched. The germline V gene encodes CDR1 SQVTM and CDR2 ANQGSEA. This CDR3 region has 17 residues. This chain's CDR3 is CSVLLPYGTVSSYEQYF. The CDR3, as DNA: TGCAGCGTCCTCCTACCGTATGGGACAGTCAGCTCCTACGAGCAGTACTTC.

Worth noting for this clonotype: Mismatch with germline at one junction end may stem from a read error. This rearrangement joins TRBV11-2 to TRBJ2-3, with D possibly being TRBD2 (5 bases). The germline V gene has CDR1 SGHAT and CDR2 FQNNGV. CDR3 size: 18 residues. In nucleotides, the CDR3 is TGTGCCAGCAGCTTAACCCTACTAGTGGGAGATCTCACAGATACGCAATATTTT. This codes for CASSLTLLVGDLTDTQYF.

On this clonotype itself: Being one base from a much bigger clone, this may be a read error. V and J are TRBV5-6 and TRBJ2-7; no clear D gene. This CDR3 spans 14 amino acids. Germline V gene lookup returns CDR1 SGHDT and CDR2 YYEEEE. Between the trimmed V and J ends, which lost 5 bases and 2 bases, there was a span of 14 bases. The CDR3 region has the DNA TGTGCCAGCAGACACGACGGAGACACCTACGAGCAGTACTTC. This translates into CASRHDGDTYEQYF.

The rearrangement uses TRBV11-2 and TRBJ2-7; tentatively, D is TRBD2 (5 bases). CDR1 SGHAT and CDR2 FQNNGV come from the germline V gene. The CDR3 covers 16 residues. V dropped 0 bases and J dropped 8 bases, with 20 bases sitting between them. The CDR3 DNA reads as TGTGCCAGCAGCTTAGATGGACTTAGCTGGAGGTACCAGCAGTACTTC. Protein sequence: CASSLDGLSWRYQQYF.

The gene calls are TRBV24-1 and TRBJ2-1, with TRBD2 matching over 13 bases. CDR1 is KGHDR and CDR2 is SFDVKD in the germline V gene. Trimming at V came to 12 bases and at J to 9 bases, leaving 7 bases not matched to a gene. The CDR3 consists of 13 residues. CDR3 sequence: CAVGLAGEGEQFF. The DNA of the CDR3 is TGTGCCGTCGGACTAGCGGGAGAAGGTGAGCAGTTCTTC.

A remark on this clonotype: A junction boundary mismatches the germline segment, possibly from a read error. CDR3 coding DNA: TGTGCTAGCAACCAAGGGACTAGCGGGAGAGAAAAAGCTCTAGATGAGCAGTTCTTC. It translates to CASNQGTSGREKALDEQFF. The rearrangement joins TRBV7-9 to TRBJ2-1, with 14 bases aligning to TRBD2. Germline V gene lookup returns CDR1 SEHNR and CDR2 FQNEAQ (reference sequence). CDR3 length equals 19 residues.

Comment on this clonotype: A much larger clone lies one base from this, so it may be a read error. CDR3 nucleotide sequence: TGTGTCAGCACGACGAATTCGGGCAATCAGCCCCAGCATTTT. It is translated as CVSTTNSGNQPQHF. This chain joins TRBV12-3 or TRBV12-4 and TRBJ1-5; D is undetermined. The CDR3 consists of 14 residues.

The V call is TRBV24-1, the J call TRBJ1-1, with 7 bases matching TRBD1. The CDR3 is 14 amino acids. J gave up 3 bases and V 8 bases, and 8 bases lay outside the gene matches. Germline CDR1 is KGHDR and CDR2 is SFDVKD. The CDR3 spells CATTPTGTDTEAFF. The DNA for the CDR3 is TGTGCCACCACTCCGACAGGGACGGACACTGAAGCTTTCTTT.

On this clonotype: A much larger clone is a single base away; this may be a read error. The CDR3 does not close with the conserved phenylalanine or tryptophan, likely indicating a read error. This rearrangement joins TRBV4-3 to TRBJ1-6, with a possible D match to TRBD1 (6 bases). Trimming shortened V by 0 bases and J by 8 bases, and 11 bases separated the two germline ends. Germline values: CDR1 LGHNA, CDR2 YSLEER. The CDR3 length is 15 residues. CDR3 in amino acids: CASSQEYRAHSPLHC. The CDR3 DNA is TGCGCCAGCAGCCAAGAGTACAGGGCCCATTCACCCCTCCACTGT.

Comment on this clonotype: At one boundary the junction diverges from the germline segment, which might be a read error. The J gene is TRBJ2-6, the V gene TRBV29-1; D tentatively reads TRBD1 or TRBD2 (7 bases each). Germline V gives CDR1 SQVTM, CDR2 ANQGSEA. The CDR3 runs 14 residues. The CDR3 loop is CSVVTGRGANILTF. CDR3 DNA: TGCAGCGTTGTGACAGGGAGGGGGGCCAACATCCTGACTTTC.

This clonotype has a count of ten or more. The J gene is TRBJ1-2, the V gene TRBV29-1; D is ambiguous. The CDR3 contains 15 residues. Germline loops: CDR1 SQVTM, CDR2 ANQGSEA. The V and J ends lost 0 bases and 4 bases respectively, with 15 bases between them. This chain's CDR3 is CSVEDQVRDSYGYTF. The CDR3 DNA reads TGCAGCGTTGAAGATCAAGTCCGGGATTCCTATGGCTACACCTTC.